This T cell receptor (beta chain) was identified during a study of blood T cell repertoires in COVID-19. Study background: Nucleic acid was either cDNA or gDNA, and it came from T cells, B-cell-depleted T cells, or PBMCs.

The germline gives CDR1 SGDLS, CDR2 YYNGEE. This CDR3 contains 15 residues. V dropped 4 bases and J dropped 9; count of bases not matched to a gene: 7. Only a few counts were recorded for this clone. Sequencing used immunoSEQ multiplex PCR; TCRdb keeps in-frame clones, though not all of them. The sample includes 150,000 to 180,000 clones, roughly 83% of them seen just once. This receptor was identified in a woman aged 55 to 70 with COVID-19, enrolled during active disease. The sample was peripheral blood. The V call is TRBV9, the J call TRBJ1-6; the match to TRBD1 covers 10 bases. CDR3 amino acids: CASSTRDRGGSPLHF. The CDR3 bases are TGTGCCAGCAGCACCCGGGACAGGGGAGGTTCACCCCTCCACTTT.